These 17 T cell receptor beta chains were all obtained from the same sample, sequenced in a study of blood T cells in healthy people across ages. A J-beta primer mix and a sample-barcoded 5' primer were used in a second PCR of roughly 6 to 11 cycles. Each CDR3 protein gets one entry after TCRdb re-called the 5' RACE reads with MiXCR. Of 650,000 to 900,000 distinct CDR3 sequences listed, around 62% are singletons. Sequencing was done on a sample of blood. All receptors come from a man aged 30 to 39 in good health.

The J gene is TRBJ2-7, the V gene TRBV7-2; the D is unclear. V gave up 3 bases and J gave up 6 bases, with 6 bases separating them. Germline values: CDR1 SGHTA, CDR2 FQGNSA. The CDR3 loop spans 11 amino acids. This CDR3 is CASSFSGEQYF. CDR3 DNA: TGTGCCAGCAGCTTTAGTGGCGAGCAGTACTTC.

This rearrangement joins TRBV20-1 to TRBJ1-2, with 7 bases fitting TRBD1. Germline V CDR1 and CDR2: DFQATT, SNEGSKA (reference sequence). This CDR3 region has 16 residues. V shed 6 bases and J 0 bases; nucleotides not matched to a gene: 13. DNA of the CDR3: TGCAGTGCCCCCCATCGTGGCCAGGGGGCTAACTATGGCTACACCTTC. This codes for CSAPHRGQGANYGYTF.

The genes are TRBV2 and TRBJ2-7; 12 positions match TRBD2. J was trimmed by 5 bases and V by 5 bases; bases with no gene match: 7. CDR1 is SNHLY, CDR2 FYNNEI, per germline. The CDR3 is made up of 15 amino acids. The CDR3 DNA follows: TGTGCCAGCAGTCCCCAGACTAGCGGGGGCCACGAGCAGTACTTC. Translating it yields CASSPQTSGGHEQYF.

The gene calls are TRBV10-3 and TRBJ2-3; D unresolved. Germline CDR1 ENHRY, CDR2 SYGVKD. This CDR3 comprises 15 residues. Trimming left V 4 bases short and J 1 base short, with 12 bases between. The CDR3 sequence: CAISGKDRGTDTQYF. The CDR3 DNA reads as TGTGCCATCAGTGGAAAAGATCGCGGCACAGATACGCAGTATTTT.

The CDR3 loop reads CASSVSGASGSEQYF. The CDR3 DNA reads as TGTGCCAGCAGCGTCAGCGGGGCAAGTGGCTCCGAGCAGTACTTC. The chain recombines TRBV9 with TRBJ2-5; 7 nucleotides line up with TRBD2. Gene TRBJ2-7 matches the end of the DNA better, so the J call may be wrong. The CDR3 loop spans 15 amino acids. CDR1 and CDR2 (germline): SGDLS, YYNGEE.

This chain uses TRBV29-1 with TRBJ2-3; D perhaps matches TRBD2 (6 bases). CDR1 SQVTM and CDR2 ANQGSEA come from the germline V gene. The CDR3 loop spans 13 amino acids. Trimming cost V 1 base and J 1 base, with 6 bases left between them. The CDR3 coding sequence is TGCAGCGTTGAAGGGGAGGGCACAGATACGCAGTATTTT. This encodes CSVEGEGTDTQYF.

The DNA for the CDR3 is TGTGCCAGCAGCCCCCAAACTAGCGGGGGGGTTTTCATTCCCTACGAGCAGTACTTC. Translated: CASSPQTSGGVFIPYEQYF. The chain has TRBV7-2 and TRBJ2-7; TRBD2 matches 13 bases. The germline V gene has CDR1 SGHTA and CDR2 FQGNSA. The V segment lost 5 bases and the J segment 2 bases; nucleotides outside the gene matches: 15. The CDR3 runs 19 residues.

J is TRBJ1-2 and V is TRBV6-2 or TRBV6-3, with D possibly matching TRBD1 (5 bases). The CDR3 runs 16 residues. The V end lost 0 bases, the J end lost 8 bases, and 19 bases lay between the germline ends. Looked up from germline, CDR1 is MNHEY and CDR2 is SVGEGT. CDR3 DNA sequence: TGTGCCAGCAGTTACTCCTGGGACTCATCCCGGAAGGGCTACACCTTC. Its protein product is CASSYSWDSSRKGYTF.

The V and J genes are TRBV4-2 and TRBJ2-7; D not resolved. V was cut by 1 base and J by 0 bases, with 13 bases left in between. The germline CDR1 and CDR2 sequences are LGHNA and YNFKEQ. The CDR3 consists of 16 residues. This CDR3 reads CASSQGKGPASYEQYF. For the CDR3, the DNA is TGTGCCAGCAGCCAAGGGAAGGGCCCTGCCTCCTACGAGCAGTACTTC.

This clonotype was seen only once. The chain recombines TRBV28 with TRBJ2-5, with D possibly being TRBD1 or TRBD2 (5 bases each). CDR3 length equals 14 residues. The V gene lost 10 bases and the J gene lost 4 bases, with 19 bases spanning the gap. Germline assignment: CDR1 MDHEN and CDR2 SYDVKM. CDR3 residues: CATKKRDVRETQYF. For the CDR3, the DNA is TGTGCCACCAAAAAAAGGGACGTACGAGAGACCCAGTACTTC.

The CDR3 DNA is TGTGCCAGCAGTTACTCGAATAGCGGGGAGCCGGAGCAGTACTTC. Translation: CASSYSNSGEPEQYF. The J gene is TRBJ2-4, the V gene TRBV6-6, with TRBD2 matching over 8 bases. V shed 0 bases, J shed 13 bases, and the junction held 11 bases outside the gene matches. Germline CDR1 reads MNHNY; CDR2 reads SVGAGI (reference sequence). This CDR3 has 15 amino acids.

This clonotype was seen only a few times. This sequence joins TRBV20-1 and TRBJ2-5, with TRBD2 matching over 9 bases. The CDR3 covers 16 residues. In germline, CDR1 is DFQATT, CDR2 SNEGSKA (reference sequence). Losses at the gene ends were 0 bases for V and 2 bases for J; bases not matched to a gene: 7. For the CDR3, the DNA is TGCAGTGCTAGAGAACGCGGCGGGGGGGCTCAAGAGACCCAGTACTTC. It codes for CSARERGGGAQETQYF.

The V and J genes are TRBV27 and TRBJ2-7; TRBD1 matches at 9 bases. The germline CDR1 and CDR2 sequences are MNHEY and SMNVEV (reference sequence). Unmatched junction bases numbered 3, after V lost 6 bases and J lost 0 bases. This CDR3 comprises 14 residues. This CDR3 reads CASSAGQGSYEQYF. CDR3 nucleotides: TGTGCCAGCAGCGCGGGACAGGGCTCCTACGAGCAGTACTTC.

A remark on this clonotype: Compared with germline, one end of the junction differs, possibly owing to a read error. The CDR3 DNA is TGTGTCACCAGCAGAGACATCAGTCAAGAGCAGTACTTC. This sequence encodes CVTSRDISQEQYF. The V gene is TRBV15, the J gene TRBJ2-4; no definite D call. CDR1 is LNHNV, CDR2 YYDKDF, per germline (reference sequence). This CDR3 is 13 amino acids long.

The chain uses TRBV27 and TRBJ2-7; TRBD1 agrees at 7 bases. Trimming removed 0 bases from V and 1 base from J; junction bases left unmatched: 3. CDR1 and CDR2 from the germline V gene are MNHEY and SMNVEV (reference sequence). This CDR3 has 15 amino acids. The CDR3: CASSLSGTVSYEQYF. The CDR3 DNA reads as TGTGCCAGCAGTTTATCCGGGACAGTTTCCTACGAGCAGTACTTC.

V gene TRBV10-3 combines with J gene TRBJ2-3; 11 positions match TRBD2. CDR1 ENHRY and CDR2 SYGVKD come from the germline V gene. Trimming took 3 bases from V and 2 from J; bases not matched to a gene: 10. The CDR3 contains 18 residues. CDR3: CAISEAGLAGGNTDTQYF. CDR3 nucleotides: TGTGCCATCAGTGAAGCCGGGCTAGCGGGGGGTAACACAGATACGCAGTATTTT.

The table lists this clonotype with a few counts. The J gene is TRBJ2-1, the V gene TRBV7-3, with 11 bases aligning to TRBD2. Trimming at V came to 5 bases and at J to 6 bases, leaving 6 bases not matched to a gene. There are 15 residues in the CDR3. Germline V gene sequence: CDR1 SGHTA, CDR2 FQGTGA. For the CDR3, the DNA is TGTGCCAGCAGCGATAGCGGGGGGGCCCTCAATGAGCAGTTCTTC. Translating gives CASSDSGGALNEQFF.